This is a list of T cell receptor beta chains from one sample in a study of T cell responses to AZD1222 COVID-19 vaccine. The repertoire was sequenced with immunoSEQ multiplex PCR; TCRdb's copy has only in-frame clones and lacks some. The sample has 130,000 or so clones; around 84% are singletons. The source material was peripheral blood, sampled on day 0 of AZD1222 vaccination. The receptors come from an adult in good health. The CDR3 runs from the conserved cysteine through the conserved F or W. Fields, in order: clone size, D gene, J gene, V gene, CDR3 DNA, CDR3 protein. D genes are given only for firm matches. A row's size may be missing; if present it is once, few, many or a size class.

>once|.|TRBJ1-5|TRBV12-3/TRBV12-4
TGTGCCAGCAGTTTCCAGGGAAATCAGCCCCAGCATTTT
CASSFQGNQPQHF
>.|TRBD1|TRBJ2-1|TRBV28
TGTGCCAGCAGTTTATCCAGGGGGCTCTACAATGAGCAGTTCTTC
CASSLSRGLYNEQFF
>.|.|TRBJ1-2|TRBV7-6
TGTGCCAGCAGCTTGTTAACGAGCGGCTATGGCTACACCTTC
CASSLLTSGYGYTF
>.|.|TRBJ2-2|TRBV7-2
TGTGCCAGCAGCTTAGCTCCGGGGGCGTTGTACACCGGGGAGCTGTTTTTT
CASSLAPGALYTGELFF
>.|.|TRBJ2-7|TRBV6-1
TGTGCCAGCAGTGAAGTTCAGGGCTTCGAGCAGTACTTC
CASSEVQGFEQYF
>.|TRBD2|TRBJ2-3|TRBV7-2
TGTGCCAGCAGCTTAGGGTTCCGAGCGGGAGCTAAAGATACGCAGTATTTT
CASSLGFRAGAKDTQYF
>.|TRBD2|TRBJ2-1|TRBV5-1
TGCGCCAGCAGCTCCTATGGGACTAGCGGGAGTTGGATTGATGAGCAGTTCTTC
CASSSYGTSGSWIDEQFF
>.|.|TRBJ2-1|TRBV9
TGTGCCAGCAGCGTAGGTCAGAATGAGCAGTTCTTC
CASSVGQNEQFF
>.|TRBD1|TRBJ2-5|TRBV19
TGTGCCAGTAATTCCGGGACAGGGGGGCAGGAGACCCAGTACTTC
CASNSGTGGQETQYF
>once|.|TRBJ2-4|TRBV27
TGTGCCAGCAGCCGTCGAGGAGGAGTGGCTACCATTCAGTACTTC
CASSRRGGVATIQYF
>.|.|TRBJ1-2|TRBV7-8
TGTGCCAGCAGCCTACAGGAGACTAACTATGGCTACACCTTC
CASSLQETNYGYTF
>.|TRBD1|TRBJ2-3|TRBV2
TGTGCCAGCAGTGCCGGACAGGGATGGTCAGATACGCAGTATTTT
CASSAGQGWSDTQYF
>.|TRBD1|TRBJ1-4|TRBV29-1
TGCAGCGTTTCGGGGGACAGGGGTTCTTCTAATGAAAAACTGTTTTTT
CSVSGDRGSSNEKLFF
>.|.|TRBJ2-1|TRBV9
TGTGCCAGCAGCGCATCCCATCGGGGGTCAACTCCCTACAATGAGCAGTTCTTC
CASSASHRGSTPYNEQFF
>.|.|TRBJ1-5|TRBV6-1
TGTGCCAGCAGTGAACGGGGGCCCCAGCATTTT
CASSERGPQHF
>.|.|TRBJ2-3|TRBV5-4
TGTGCCAGCAGCCCGTTAGGAGATACGCAGTATTTT
CASSPLGDTQYF
>few|.|TRBJ1-6|TRBV7-2
TGTGCCAGCAGCTTTATGGAGGGGATCAATTCACCCCTCCACTTT
CASSFMEGINSPLHF
>.|.|TRBJ1-1|TRBV10-1
TGCGCCAGCAGTGAGTCGTCCCTGGGAACAACTGAAGCTTTCTTT
CASSESSLGTTEAFF
>.|TRBD1|TRBJ1-1|TRBV6-5
TGTGCCAGCAGCGACAGACAGGGTCGGGCCACTGAAGCTTTCTTT
CASSDRQGRATEAFF
>.|TRBD1|TRBJ2-1|TRBV6-6
TGTGCCAGCACCTCCGGGACAGCTTCGTATGAGCAGTTCTTC
CASTSGTASYEQFF
>.|.|TRBJ2-2|TRBV7-9
TGTGCCAGCGGTCATGTGGAGCTGTTTTTT
CASGHVELFF
>.|.|TRBJ1-2|TRBV27
TGTGCCAGCAGCCCACAGCTTAACTATGGCTACACCTTC
CASSPQLNYGYTF
>.|TRBD2|TRBJ2-7|TRBV7-2
TGTGCCAGCAGCCGTGGGACTAGCGGTTACGAGCAGTACTTC
CASSRGTSGYEQYF
>.|.|TRBJ2-4|TRBV6-5
TGTGCCAGCAGTTCCCACACTTGGGGGATTCAGTACTTC
CASSSHTWGIQYF
>.|.|TRBJ2-7|TRBV2
TGTGCCAGCAGCGTCTTACAGGTGCAGTACTTC
CASSVLQVQYF